The sample holds a few counts of the clone carrying this T cell receptor beta chain. The antigen remains undetermined. This sample's TCRbeta library carried unique molecular identifier barcodes. In TCRdb, the PCR reads were re-called with MiXCR into one record per CDR3 protein. The sample lists 550,000 to 800,000 distinct CDR3 sequences; about 12% were seen once. This sample was included in a study of T-cell reconstitution after alpha-beta-depleted transplantation in children. Study-level results: Several hundred expanded graft clones reportedly gave rise to the alpha-beta T cells present about two months after transplant. T-cell counts and diversity were attributed mostly to newly produced T cells one year after transplant. Surviving recipient T cells and thymic progenitors produced the high day-60 TCRbeta diversity seen in some patients.

The CDR3 sequence is 13 residues long. J gave up 3 bases and V 10 bases, and 4 bases lay outside the gene matches. Germline lookup yields CDR1 LNHDA and CDR2 SQIVND (reference sequence). The receptor comes from a girl under 10 years old with congenital amegakaryocytic thrombocytopenia, due to receive a stem cell transplant. This specimen was PBMCs, taken before TCRalphabeta/CD19-depleted stem cell transplant. J is TRBJ1-4 and V is TRBV19, with 8 bases lining up with TRBD1. For the CDR3, the DNA is TGTGCCACCCGGACAGGGTCTAATGAAAAACTGTTTTTT. This sequence encodes CATRTGSNEKLFF.